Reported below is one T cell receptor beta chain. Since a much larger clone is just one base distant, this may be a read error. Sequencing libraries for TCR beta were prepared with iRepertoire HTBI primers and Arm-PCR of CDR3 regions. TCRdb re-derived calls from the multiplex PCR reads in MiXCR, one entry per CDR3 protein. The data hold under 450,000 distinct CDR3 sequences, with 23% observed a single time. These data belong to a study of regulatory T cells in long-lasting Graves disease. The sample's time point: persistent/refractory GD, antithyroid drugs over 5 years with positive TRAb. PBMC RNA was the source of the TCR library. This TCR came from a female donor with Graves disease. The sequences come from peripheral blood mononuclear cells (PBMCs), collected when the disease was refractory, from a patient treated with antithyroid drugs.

This CDR3 is CASSSNRGSGNTEAFF. The CDR3 bases are TGTGCCAGCAGTTCGAACAGGGGATCAGGAAACACTGAAGCTTTCTTT. V and J are TRBV28 and TRBJ1-1, with 7 bases that match TRBD1. The CDR3 is 16 amino acids. J lost 2 bases, V lost 4 bases, and 10 bases had no gene match. Germline V gene lookup returns CDR1 MDHEN and CDR2 SYDVKM.